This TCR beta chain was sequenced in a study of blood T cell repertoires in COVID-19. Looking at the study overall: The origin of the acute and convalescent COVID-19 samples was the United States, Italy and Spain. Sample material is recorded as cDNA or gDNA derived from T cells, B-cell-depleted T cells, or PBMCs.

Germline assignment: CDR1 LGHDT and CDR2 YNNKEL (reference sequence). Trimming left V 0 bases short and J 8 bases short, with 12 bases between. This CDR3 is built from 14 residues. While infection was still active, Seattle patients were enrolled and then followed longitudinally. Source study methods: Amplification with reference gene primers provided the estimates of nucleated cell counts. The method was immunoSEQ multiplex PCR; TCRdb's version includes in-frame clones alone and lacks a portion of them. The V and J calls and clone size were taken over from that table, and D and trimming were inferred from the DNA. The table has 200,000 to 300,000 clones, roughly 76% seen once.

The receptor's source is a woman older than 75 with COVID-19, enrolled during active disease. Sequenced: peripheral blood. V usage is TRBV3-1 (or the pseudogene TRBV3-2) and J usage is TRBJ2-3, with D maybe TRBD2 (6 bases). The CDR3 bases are TGTGCCAGCAGCCAAGAAGATACTAGCCTTACGCAGTATTTT. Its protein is CASSQEDTSLTQYF.